One T cell receptor (beta chain) is described in this entry. What it recognizes is unknown. The data are from a study of T cell responses to AZD1222 COVID-19 vaccine. Study findings and constraints: The peak T cell response came first, and repertoires were sampled only after it.

TCRdb's table, derived via immunoSEQ multiplex PCR, lists solely in-frame clones and lacks some. The data show about 48,000 clones, with approximately 86% seen just once and 6.5% to 8.5% held by the top ten. The J segment lost 2 bases and the V segment lost 5 bases, leaving 8 bases of the junction unmatched. Germline values: CDR1 SGHTA, CDR2 FQGNSA. The CDR3 contains 16 residues. This specimen consisted of peripheral blood, obtained 28 days after the second AZD1222 dose. This sequence was found in an adult who received the AZD1222 COVID-19 vaccine. The rearrangement links TRBV7-2 to TRBJ2-5, with 10 bases identical to TRBD2. Here the CDR3 reads CASSITSGKGQETQYF. In nucleotides, the CDR3 is TGTGCCAGCAGCATCACTAGCGGGAAGGGACAAGAGACCCAGTACTTC. The complete variable domain, with remaining parts taken from reference TRBV7-2 and TRBJ2-5, reads GAGVSQSPSNKVTEKGKDVELRCDPISGHTALYWYRQSLGQGLEFLIYFQGNSAPDKSGLPSDRFSAERTGGSVSTLTIQRTQQEDSAVYLCASSITSGKGQETQYFGPGTRLLVL.